This T cell receptor beta chain was found in a study of regulatory T cells in long-lasting Graves disease. Through Arm-PCR of CDR3 regions and iRepertoire HTBI primers, TCR beta libraries were built. TCRdb fed the multiplex PCR reads into MiXCR, producing one record per CDR3 protein. The data hold under 500,000 distinct CDR3 sequences, with 20% observed a single time. Note on this clonotype: Its target is unknown.

Study observations and caveats: The study found TRBV28, TRBJ1-2 and TRBJ2-5 favored in persistent disease.

Germline CDR1 is SGHRS and CDR2 is YFSETQ. CDR3 size: 16 residues. Trimming took off 7 bases at V and 1 base at J, with 17 bases between the two ends. Specified time point: persistent/refractory GD, antithyroid drugs over 5 years with positive TRAb. PBMC-derived RNA was used for the TCR library. The TCR comes from a female donor with Graves disease. The sample in question was peripheral blood mononuclear cells (PBMCs), obtained when the disease was refractory, from a patient treated with antithyroid drugs. The chain couples TRBV5-1 to TRBJ2-2, with D possibly TRBD2 on 8 matching bases. CDR3 DNA: TGCGCCAGCGTCCCGGGGGGGGACAGGAACACCGGGGAGCTGTTTTTT. It translates to CASVPGGDRNTGELFF.